One sample yielded the 29 T cell receptor beta chains listed below, sequenced in a study of blood T cell repertoires in COVID-19. Generated by immunoSEQ multiplex PCR, the TCRdb table keeps only in-frame clones and is missing some. This table has about 160,000 clones, roughly 84% appearing once. The sequencing sample was made of PBMCs or T cells enriched from blood (not recorded which). The receptors derive from a man aged 55-75 years who had recovered from COVID-19.

The table lists this clone with many counts. This chain uses TRBV3-1 (or the pseudogene TRBV3-2) with TRBJ2-3, with 9 bases identical to TRBD1. From germline, CDR1 is LGHDT and CDR2 YNNKEL (reference sequence). V trimming: 6 bases; J trimming: 2 bases; junction bases outside the gene matches: 6. This CDR3 spans 15 amino acids. CDR3 sequence: CASSPGQGYTDTQYF. DNA for the CDR3: TGTGCCAGCAGTCCTGGACAGGGGTACACAGATACGCAGTATTTT.

This clone appeared a single time. The CDR3 sequence: CASSLVPASNTEAFF. The DNA of the CDR3 is TGCGCCAGCAGCTTGGTACCTGCGAGCAACACTGAAGCTTTCTTT. The V and J genes are TRBV5-1 and TRBJ1-1; no reliable D call. Looked up from germline, CDR1 is SGHRS and CDR2 is YFSETQ. Trimming left V 0 bases short and J 2 bases short, with 11 bases between. The CDR3 sequence is 15 residues long. Full variable domain (remainder filled in from reference TRBV5-1 and TRBJ1-1): KAGVTQTPRYLIKTRGQQVTLSCSPISGHRSVSWYQQTPGQGLQFLFEYFSETQRNKGNFPGRFSGRQFSNSRSEMNVSTLELGDSALYLCASSLVPASNTEAFFGQGTRLTVV.

The chain recombines TRBV30 with TRBJ1-1, with a possible D match to TRBD1 (6 bases). Trimming removed 3 bases from V and 3 bases from J, with 14 bases in between. Germline CDR1 GTSNPN, CDR2 SVGIG (reference sequence). This CDR3 region has 14 residues. CDR3 amino acids: CAWSALQGYTEAFF. The CDR3 DNA sequence: TGTGCCTGGAGCGCTTTACAGGGCTACACTGAAGCTTTCTTT.

The rearrangement links TRBV30 to TRBJ1-1; D not resolved. CDR1 is GTSNPN and CDR2 is SVGIG in the germline V gene (reference sequence). Deletions cut 5 bases from V and 1 base from J, with 8 bases between. This CDR3 has 12 residues. Here the CDR3 DNA reads TGTGCCTGGGACTGGAGGAACACTGAAGCTTTCTTT. Translated, it gives CAWDWRNTEAFF.

This clone appeared a single time. The genes are TRBV28 and TRBJ2-1; tentative D call: TRBD2 (6 bases). V was clipped by 2 bases and J by 7 bases, with 15 bases between them. Per the germline V gene, CDR1 is MDHEN and CDR2 is SYDVKM. CDR3 length: 15 amino acids. CDR3 DNA: TGTGCCAGCAGTTTAGAACGGGGGTTGACGAATGAGCAGTTCTTC. Its protein is CASSLERGLTNEQFF.

The V and J genes are TRBV2 and TRBJ2-3; perhaps TRBD2 as D (6 bases). V lost 6 bases, J lost 2 bases, and 15 bases lay in between. This CDR3 has 15 residues. Germline-derived CDR1 and CDR2 are SNHLY and FYNNEI. CDR3: CASRKRDSDTDTQYF. CDR3 coding DNA: TGTGCCAGCAGGAAAAGGGACTCCGACACAGATACGCAGTATTTT.

As DNA, the CDR3 is TGTGCCACCAGCAGAGATGGTCTAGCGGGGACCGGGGAGCTGTTTTTT. This codes for CATSRDGLAGTGELFF. The chain links TRBV15 to TRBJ2-2, with TRBD2 matching over 9 bases. CDR1 LNHNV and CDR2 YYDKDF come from the germline V gene (reference sequence). Trimming took 0 bases from V and 5 from J; bases not matched to a gene: 4. The CDR3 loop spans 16 amino acids.

This clone was seen a few times. The V gene is TRBV5-4, the J gene TRBJ2-5; 11 bases are shared with TRBD2. The CDR3 has 17 residues. CDR1 is SGHNT, CDR2 YYREEE, per germline (reference sequence). The J segment lost 2 bases and the V segment lost 3 bases, leaving 9 bases of the junction unmatched. As DNA, the CDR3 is TGTGCCAGCAGCTCCAAAGCTAGCGGGGGGTGGCAAGAGACCCAGTACTTC. Its protein product is CASSSKASGGWQETQYF. Filled out from reference TRBV5-4 and TRBJ2-5, the complete variable domain reads ETGVTQSPTHLIKTRGQQVTLRCSSQSGHNTVSWYQQALGQGPQFIFQYYREEENGRGNFPPRFSGLQFPNYSSELNVNALELDDSALYLCASSSKASGGWQETQYFGPGTRLLVL.

This clone was observed a handful of times. V is TRBV4-2 and J is TRBJ1-5; a weak D match, TRBD1 (6 bases). The V end was cut by 0 bases, the J end by 5 bases, with 8 bases between. This CDR3 region has 14 residues. Germline CDR1 is LGHNA and CDR2 is YNFKEQ. Here the CDR3 reads CASSQDGGDQPQHF. The CDR3 DNA reads as TGTGCCAGCAGCCAAGATGGGGGCGATCAGCCCCAGCATTTT.

The chain employs TRBV3-1 (or the pseudogene TRBV3-2) and TRBJ1-4; D is unclear. Trimming left V 1 base short and J 5 bases short, with 8 bases between. From germline, CDR1 is LGHDT and CDR2 YNNKEL (reference sequence). The CDR3 extends over 14 amino acids. The DNA of the CDR3 is TGTGCCAGCAGCCAAGGGGGAGGAAATGAAAAACTGTTTTTT. Protein product: CASSQGGGNEKLFF.

The genes are TRBV7-8 and TRBJ2-7, with 7 bases identical to TRBD1. V lost 4 bases and J lost 2; bases outside the gene matches: 8. Germline V lookup: CDR1 SGHVS, CDR2 FQNEAQ. The CDR3 contains 15 residues. For the CDR3, the DNA is TGTGCCAGCAGCTCTAAACAGGGGACCACCTACGAGCAGTACTTC. Translating it yields CASSSKQGTTYEQYF.

The rearrangement links TRBV15 to TRBJ1-2, with 8 bases lining up with TRBD1. V dropped 0 bases and J dropped 4; count of bases not matched to a gene: 4. CDR1 LNHNV and CDR2 YYDKDF come from the germline V gene (reference sequence). This CDR3 has 15 amino acids. The CDR3 coding sequence is TGTGCCACCAGCAGAGACAAACAGGGGGGCTATGGCTACACCTTC. This codes for CATSRDKQGGYGYTF.

V gene TRBV3-1 (or the pseudogene TRBV3-2) combines with J gene TRBJ1-3, with no clear D. Deletions cut 1 base from V and 0 bases from J, with 10 bases between. CDR3 length: 16 residues. From germline, CDR1 is LGHDT and CDR2 YNNKEL (reference sequence). The CDR3 loop is CASSQAPRYSGNTIYF. The DNA of the CDR3 is TGTGCCAGCAGCCAAGCCCCCCGGTACTCTGGAAACACCATATATTTT.

This clone appeared a few times. The J gene is TRBJ1-5, the V gene TRBV2; D not resolved. This CDR3 contains 13 residues. The V and J ends lost 3 bases and 5 bases respectively, with 8 bases between them. Germline V gene sequence: CDR1 SNHLY, CDR2 FYNNEI. CDR3 nucleotides: TGTGCCAGCAGTGAGTCGGGATATCAGCCCCAGCATTTT. The encoded protein is CASSESGYQPQHF.

This rearrangement joins TRBV25-1 to TRBJ2-7, with 10 bases matching TRBD1. CDR3 length equals 15 residues. CDR1 MGHDK and CDR2 SYGVNS come from the germline V gene. Germline trimming cut 0 bases from V and 5 bases from J; bases unmatched to any gene: 4. CDR3 amino acids: CASSEYAGTGDEQYF. The CDR3, as DNA: TGTGCCAGCAGTGAATACGCGGGGACAGGGGACGAGCAGTACTTC.

The chain has TRBV11-3 and TRBJ1-3; D may be TRBD1 (5 bases). V gave up 4 bases and J gave up 5 bases, with 9 bases separating them. Germline V gives CDR1 SGHNT, CDR2 YENEEA. This CDR3 region has 13 residues. The CDR3, as DNA: TGTGCCAGCAGCTCAGGGCTCCGAAACACCATATATTTT. Amino acid sequence: CASSSGLRNTIYF.

J is TRBJ1-2 and V is TRBV6-5; D ambiguous. Germline lookup yields CDR1 MNHEY and CDR2 SVGAGI. V shed 4 bases and J shed 4 bases, with 16 bases lying between them. CDR3 length: 15 amino acids. This chain's CDR3 is CASSSRTEYTYGYTF. CDR3 DNA sequence: TGTGCCAGCAGTTCCCGGACTGAATACACCTATGGCTACACCTTC.

The J gene is TRBJ1-5, the V gene TRBV28, with no clear D. V was clipped by 11 bases and J by 0 bases, with 11 bases between them. This CDR3 region has 13 residues. The germline gives CDR1 MDHEN, CDR2 SYDVKM. The CDR3 DNA is TGTGCCTCATGGCAGGATAGCAATCAGCCCCAGCATTTT. This gives the protein CASWQDSNQPQHF.

This chain joins TRBV7-9 and TRBJ1-5, with a weak D call TRBD1 (6 bases). Deletions cut 2 bases from V and 6 bases from J, with 26 bases between. CDR3 size: 19 residues. Germline CDR1 and CDR2: SEHNR and FQNEAQ (reference sequence). Written as DNA, the CDR3 is TGTGCCAGCAGCTTACCGCCCTTCTCTCACAGGGTATGGGCTCAGCCCCAGCATTTT. This encodes CASSLPPFSHRVWAQPQHF.

The V and J genes are TRBV9 and TRBJ1-3; possibly TRBD1 for D (6 bases). Germline values: CDR1 SGDLS, CDR2 YYNGEE. V dropped 0 bases and J dropped 2 bases, with 21 bases sitting between them. This CDR3 has 19 residues. CDR3 in DNA: TGTGCCAGCAGCGTAGGGAGAGGAATCGGACAGCAAACTGGAAACACCATATATTTT. Amino acids: CASSVGRGIGQQTGNTIYF.

The chain joins TRBV19 to TRBJ2-7; D possibly corresponds to TRBD2 (5 bases). This CDR3 has 13 amino acids. Germline V gene sequence: CDR1 LNHDA, CDR2 SQIVND (reference sequence). Trimming stripped 8 bases from V and 0 bases from J, with 11 bases between. The CDR3 region is CASARESSYEQYF. The CDR3 DNA sequence: TGTGCCAGTGCGAGGGAGTCCTCCTACGAGCAGTACTTC. Supplemented by reference TRBV19 and TRBJ2-7, the full variable domain reads DGGITQSPKYLFRKEGQNVTLSCEQNLNHDAMYWYRQDPGQGLRLIYYSQIVNDFQKGDIAEGYSVSREKKESFPLTVTSAQKNPTAFYLCASARESSYEQYFGPGTRLTVT.

This rearrangement joins TRBV19 to TRBJ2-7, with 8 bases that match TRBD1. This CDR3 is 15 amino acids long. Germline CDR1 and CDR2: LNHDA and SQIVND (reference sequence). Germline trimming cut 4 bases from V and 3 bases from J; bases unmatched to any gene: 8. As DNA, the CDR3 is TGTGCCAGTAGTACCCACGGGACAGGTTACTACGAGCAGTACTTC. Its translation is CASSTHGTGYYEQYF.

The chain has TRBV11-2 and TRBJ2-3, with unresolved D. From germline, CDR1 is SGHAT and CDR2 FQNNGV. Between the trimmed V and J ends, which lost 1 base and 3 bases, there was a span of 11 bases. This CDR3 region has 15 residues. The CDR3 DNA reads TGTGCCAGCAGCTTAGTGAGTTCCTTAACAGATACGCAGTATTTT. As protein: CASSLVSSLTDTQYF.

The chain carries TRBV11-2 and TRBJ2-5; tentatively, D is TRBD2 (6 bases). The germline gives CDR1 SGHAT, CDR2 FQNNGV. This CDR3 has 15 amino acids. Trimming removed 2 bases at V and 1 base at J, with 11 bases between. The CDR3 DNA reads as TGTGCCAGCAGCTTAAGGTCCGGGGGCCAAGAGACCCAGTACTTC. Translating gives CASSLRSGGQETQYF.

V usage is TRBV5-1 and J usage is TRBJ2-5; 10 bases are a match to TRBD2. Germline V gives CDR1 SGHRS, CDR2 YFSETQ. The CDR3 extends over 16 amino acids. After removal of 6 bases from V and 0 bases from J, the junction contained 8 bases not matched to a gene. The CDR3 reads CASTHTSGGDQETQYF. CDR3 nucleotides: TGCGCCAGCACCCACACAAGCGGGGGGGACCAAGAGACCCAGTACTTC.

A single count supports this clone. The chain recombines TRBV4-1 with TRBJ1-4; 9 nucleotides line up with TRBD1. V was clipped by 2 bases and J by 7 bases; unmatched bases: 8. The CDR3 loop spans 16 amino acids. Germline V CDR1 and CDR2: MGHRA, YSYEKL. CDR3 DNA sequence: TGCGCCAGCAGCCAACCCTTGGGGGACAGGGCTGAAAAACTGTTTTTT. It encodes CASSQPLGDRAEKLFF.

The sample holds a few counts of this clone. This chain uses TRBV10-3 with TRBJ1-1; D not resolved. The germline V and J ends were trimmed by 5 bases and 1 base, with 17 bases remaining between them. CDR3 size: 16 residues. Germline values: CDR1 ENHRY, CDR2 SYGVKD. Written as DNA, the CDR3 is TGTGCCATCAGTAAAGAAAGATCGGGAGGGAACACTGAAGCTTTCTTT. Its translation: CAISKERSGGNTEAFF.

This clone appeared a few times. V usage is TRBV5-6 and J usage is TRBJ2-7; no clear D gene. Germline CDR1 reads SGHDT; CDR2 reads YYEEEE. The CDR3 consists of 14 residues. The germline V and J ends were trimmed by 4 bases and 2 bases, with 13 bases remaining between them. CDR3 amino acids: CASSRQVGTYEQYF. CDR3 in DNA: TGTGCCAGCAGCCGGCAGGTGGGTACCTACGAGCAGTACTTC.

The chain combines TRBV19 with TRBJ2-2; tentatively, D is TRBD1 (8 bases). Germline CDR1 reads LNHDA; CDR2 reads SQIVND (reference sequence). The CDR3 has 15 residues. Trimming left V 6 bases short and J 5 bases short, with 16 bases between. This CDR3 is CASRTRGRGTGELFF. CDR3 in DNA: TGTGCCAGTAGGACCAGGGGGCGGGGGACCGGGGAGCTGTTTTTT.